These T cell receptor beta chains were read from a single sample in a study of beta chain features in type 1 diabetes. Some clones are missing from TCRdb's copy, which holds only in-frame ones; the method was immunoSEQ multiplex PCR. The sample consists of some 350,000 clones, less than 15% of them appearing once. The sample consisted of naive CD4+ T cells from blood. These receptor sequences come from a woman aged 18-30 years with type 1 diabetes. Both conserved end residues are part of each CDR3. A D gene is named only where the DNA matches it firmly. Clone size is given for some rows only: seen once, a few or many times, or a class if the clone is expanded.

abundance: .
v_gene: TRBV15
j_gene: TRBJ1-5
d_gene: .
CDR3aa: CATSMAKSQPQHF
CDR3nt: TGTGCCACCAGCATGGCAAAATCTCAGCCCCAGCATTTT

abundance: .
v_gene: TRBV5-4
j_gene: TRBJ2-7
d_gene: .
CDR3aa: CASSRGWIYEQYF
CDR3nt: TGTGCCAGCAGCCGGGGGTGGATCTACGAGCAGTACTTC

abundance: .
v_gene: TRBV30
j_gene: TRBJ1-1
d_gene: .
CDR3aa: CAWSQGLNTEAFF
CDR3nt: TGTGCCTGGAGTCAGGGCTTGAACACTGAAGCTTTCTTT

abundance: .
v_gene: TRBV7-2
j_gene: TRBJ2-1
d_gene: .
CDR3aa: CASSLVGLGDNEQFF
CDR3nt: TGTGCCAGCAGCTTAGTTGGCCTAGGGGACAATGAGCAGTTCTTC

abundance: .
v_gene: TRBV7-2
j_gene: TRBJ2-5
d_gene: .
CDR3aa: CASSLATRQIQETQYF
CDR3nt: TGTGCCAGCAGCTTAGCGACTAGGCAAATCCAAGAGACCCAGTACTTC

abundance: once
v_gene: TRBV30
j_gene: TRBJ2-5
d_gene: TRBD2
CDR3aa: CVWEGLETQYF
CDR3nt: TGTGTATGGGAGGGCCTTGAGACCCAGTACTTC

abundance: .
v_gene: TRBV30
j_gene: TRBJ2-3
d_gene: TRBD2
CDR3aa: CAWTAGEGWTDTQYF
CDR3nt: TGTGCCTGGACGGCGGGAGAGGGTTGGACAGATACGCAGTATTTT

abundance: few
v_gene: TRBV28
j_gene: TRBJ2-7
d_gene: .
CDR3aa: CASSGHLSSYEQYF
CDR3nt: TGTGCCAGCAGTGGTCACTTGAGCTCCTACGAGCAGTACTTC

abundance: few
v_gene: TRBV11-2
j_gene: TRBJ2-1
d_gene: .
CDR3aa: CASSSLRGLRVDEQFF
CDR3nt: TGTGCCAGCAGCTCCCTTCGCGGGCTTAGGGTGGATGAGCAGTTCTTC

abundance: .
v_gene: TRBV19
j_gene: TRBJ1-1
d_gene: .
CDR3aa: CASSSSGRVGTEAFF
CDR3nt: TGTGCCAGTAGTTCATCCGGCAGGGTGGGTACTGAAGCTTTCTTT

abundance: .
v_gene: TRBV7-9
j_gene: TRBJ2-5
d_gene: TRBD2
CDR3aa: CASSLGASGSAETQYF
CDR3nt: TGTGCCAGCAGCTTAGGGGCTAGCGGATCCGCGGAGACCCAGTACTTC

abundance: .
v_gene: TRBV29-1
j_gene: TRBJ1-1
d_gene: .
CDR3aa: CSVEKQGMNTEAFF
CDR3nt: TGCAGCGTCGAGAAACAGGGAATGAACACTGAAGCTTTCTTT

abundance: .
v_gene: TRBV2
j_gene: TRBJ2-5
d_gene: .
CDR3aa: CASSVDSQETQYF
CDR3nt: TGTGCCAGCAGTGTTGACAGCCAAGAGACCCAGTACTTC

abundance: few
v_gene: TRBV29-1
j_gene: TRBJ1-2
d_gene: .
CDR3aa: CSVVSAGYGYTF
CDR3nt: TGCAGCGTTGTCTCAGCAGGCTATGGCTACACCTTC

abundance: few
v_gene: TRBV6-5
j_gene: TRBJ2-7
d_gene: TRBD2
CDR3aa: CASSYSGLADLYEQYF
CDR3nt: TGTGCCAGCAGTTACTCGGGGCTAGCGGACCTCTACGAGCAGTACTTC

abundance: few
v_gene: TRBV20-1
j_gene: TRBJ1-1
d_gene: .
CDR3aa: CSASRGTEAFF
CDR3nt: TGCAGTGCTAGTAGGGGGACTGAAGCTTTCTTT

abundance: .
v_gene: TRBV5-1
j_gene: TRBJ2-6
d_gene: .
CDR3aa: CASSQGSSGANVLTF
CDR3nt: TGCGCCAGCAGCCAGGGCAGCTCTGGGGCCAACGTCCTGACTTTC

abundance: few
v_gene: TRBV30
j_gene: TRBJ2-3
d_gene: TRBD2
CDR3aa: CAWSAGLPTSGREGLLTDTQYF
CDR3nt: TGTGCCTGGAGTGCCGGTCTCCCGACTAGCGGGAGGGAGGGACTCCTCACAGATACGCAGTATTTT

abundance: .
v_gene: TRBV28
j_gene: TRBJ1-2
d_gene: TRBD1
CDR3aa: CASSWGQGARGYTF
CDR3nt: TGTGCCAGCAGTTGGGGACAGGGGGCTCGAGGCTACACCTTC

abundance: .
v_gene: TRBV18
j_gene: TRBJ2-7
d_gene: TRBD1
CDR3aa: CASSPLSRTGGPYEQYF
CDR3nt: TGTGCCAGCTCACCACTTAGCAGGACAGGGGGCCCCTACGAGCAGTACTTC

abundance: .
v_gene: TRBV4-1
j_gene: TRBJ2-1
d_gene: .
CDR3aa: CASSQDTASSYNEQFF
CDR3nt: TGCGCCAGCAGCCAAGATACCGCTAGCAGCTACAATGAGCAGTTCTTC

abundance: .
v_gene: TRBV7-2
j_gene: TRBJ2-2
d_gene: .
CDR3aa: CASSLLGMTTNTGELFF
CDR3nt: TGTGCCAGCAGCTTACTGGGGATGACTACGAACACCGGGGAGCTGTTTTTT

abundance: .
v_gene: TRBV7-9
j_gene: TRBJ1-3
d_gene: .
CDR3aa: CASSKTPVSGNTIYF
CDR3nt: TGTGCCAGCAGCAAGACACCGGTCTCTGGAAACACCATATATTTT

abundance: .
v_gene: TRBV9
j_gene: TRBJ2-4
d_gene: .
CDR3aa: CASSTPRRGSKNIQYF
CDR3nt: TGTGCCAGCAGCACTCCTCGTCGGGGATCCAAAAACATTCAGTACTTC

abundance: .
v_gene: TRBV27
j_gene: TRBJ1-5
d_gene: .
CDR3aa: CASSSPDQPQHF
CDR3nt: TGTGCCAGCAGTTCTCCCGATCAGCCCCAGCATTTT

abundance: .
v_gene: TRBV7-9
j_gene: TRBJ2-2
d_gene: TRBD2
CDR3aa: CASSLVREGSNTGELFF
CDR3nt: TGTGCCAGCAGCCTGGTGCGGGAGGGATCGAACACCGGGGAGCTGTTTTTT